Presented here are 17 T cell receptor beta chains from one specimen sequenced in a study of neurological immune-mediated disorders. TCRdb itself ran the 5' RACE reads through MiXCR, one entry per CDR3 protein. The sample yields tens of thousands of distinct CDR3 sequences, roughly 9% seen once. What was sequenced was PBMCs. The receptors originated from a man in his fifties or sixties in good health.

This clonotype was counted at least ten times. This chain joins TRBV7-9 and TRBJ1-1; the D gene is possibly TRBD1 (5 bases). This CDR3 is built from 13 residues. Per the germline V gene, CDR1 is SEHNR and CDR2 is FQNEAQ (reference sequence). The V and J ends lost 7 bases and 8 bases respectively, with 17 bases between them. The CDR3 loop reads CASNRPPGREAFF. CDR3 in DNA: TGTGCCAGCAACCGACCTCCGGGACGGGAAGCTTTCTTT.

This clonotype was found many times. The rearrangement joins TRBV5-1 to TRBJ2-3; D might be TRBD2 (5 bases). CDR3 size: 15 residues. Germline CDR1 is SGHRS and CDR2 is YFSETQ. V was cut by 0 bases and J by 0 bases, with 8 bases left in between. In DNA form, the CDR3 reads TGCGCCAGCAGCTTGGCCCCGGGGAGCACAGATACGCAGTATTTT. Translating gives CASSLAPGSTDTQYF.

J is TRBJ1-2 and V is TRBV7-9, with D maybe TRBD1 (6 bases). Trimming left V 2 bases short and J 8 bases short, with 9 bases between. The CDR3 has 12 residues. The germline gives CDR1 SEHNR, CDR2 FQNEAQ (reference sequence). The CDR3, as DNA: TGTGCCAGCAGCTTATGGGGGCAAGGCTACACCTTC. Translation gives CASSLWGQGYTF.

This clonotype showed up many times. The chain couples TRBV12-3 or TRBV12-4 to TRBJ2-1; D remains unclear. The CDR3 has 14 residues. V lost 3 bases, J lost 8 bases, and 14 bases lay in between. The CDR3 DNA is TGTGCCAGCAGTTTCCGGGCTAAGGACGATGAGCAGTTCTTC. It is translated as CASSFRAKDDEQFF.

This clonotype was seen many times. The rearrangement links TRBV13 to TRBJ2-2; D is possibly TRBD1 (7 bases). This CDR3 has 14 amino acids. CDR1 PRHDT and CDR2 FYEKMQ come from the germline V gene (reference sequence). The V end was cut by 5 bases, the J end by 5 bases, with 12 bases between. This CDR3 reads CASSPQGGTGELFF. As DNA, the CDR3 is TGTGCCAGCAGCCCCCAGGGGGGAACCGGGGAGCTGTTTTTT.

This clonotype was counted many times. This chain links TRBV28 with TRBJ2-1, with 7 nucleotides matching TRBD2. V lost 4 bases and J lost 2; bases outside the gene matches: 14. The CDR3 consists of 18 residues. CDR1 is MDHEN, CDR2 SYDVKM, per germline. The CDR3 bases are TGTGCCAGCAGTTCAAATGTTGTGTCTAGCGGTACCTACAATGAGCAGTTCTTC. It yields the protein CASSSNVVSSGTYNEQFF.

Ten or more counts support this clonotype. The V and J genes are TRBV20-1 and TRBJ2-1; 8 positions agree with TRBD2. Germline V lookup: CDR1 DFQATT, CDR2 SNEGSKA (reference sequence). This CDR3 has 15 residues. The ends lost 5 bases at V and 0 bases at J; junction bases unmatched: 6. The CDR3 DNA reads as TGCAGTGCTCCTCCCGGGACTAGCTCCTACAATGAGCAGTTCTTC. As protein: CSAPPGTSSYNEQFF.

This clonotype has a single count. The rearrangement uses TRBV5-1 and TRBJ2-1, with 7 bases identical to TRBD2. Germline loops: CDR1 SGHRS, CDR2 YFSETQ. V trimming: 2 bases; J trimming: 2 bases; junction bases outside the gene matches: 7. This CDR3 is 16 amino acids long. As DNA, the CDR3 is TGCGCCAGCAGCTTCGACTGGGAGGGGACCTACAATGAGCAGTTCTTC. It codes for CASSFDWEGTYNEQFF.

The CDR3 bases are TGCGCCAGCAGCTTGGCCGCAGGGTCAAATGAAAAACTGTTTTTT. It encodes CASSLAAGSNEKLFF. The chain joins TRBV5-1 to TRBJ1-4, with a tentative D call TRBD1 (5 bases). The V end was cut by 0 bases, the J end by 5 bases, with 11 bases between. Germline V lookup: CDR1 SGHRS, CDR2 YFSETQ. The CDR3 consists of 15 residues.

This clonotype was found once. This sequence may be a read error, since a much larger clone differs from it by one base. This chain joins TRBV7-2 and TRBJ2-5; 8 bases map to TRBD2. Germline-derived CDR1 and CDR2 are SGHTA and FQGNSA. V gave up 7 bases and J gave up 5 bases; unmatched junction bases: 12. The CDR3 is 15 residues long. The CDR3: CASNPRTSIAETQYF. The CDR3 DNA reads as TGTGCCAGCAACCCCCGGACTAGCATTGCGGAGACCCAGTACTTC.

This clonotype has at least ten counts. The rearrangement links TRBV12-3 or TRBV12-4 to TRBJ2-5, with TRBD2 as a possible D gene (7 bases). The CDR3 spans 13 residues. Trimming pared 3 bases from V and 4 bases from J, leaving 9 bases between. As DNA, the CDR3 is TGTGCCAGCAGTTTGGGGGGGCCAGAGACCCAGTACTTC. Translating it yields CASSLGGPETQYF.

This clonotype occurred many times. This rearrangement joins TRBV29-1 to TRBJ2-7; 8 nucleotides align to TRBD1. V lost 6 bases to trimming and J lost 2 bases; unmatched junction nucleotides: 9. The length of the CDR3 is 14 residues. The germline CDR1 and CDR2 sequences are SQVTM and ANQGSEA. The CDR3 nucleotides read TGCAGCGTCCATACGGACAGGGCCCCCTACGAGCAGTACTTC. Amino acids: CSVHTDRAPYEQYF.

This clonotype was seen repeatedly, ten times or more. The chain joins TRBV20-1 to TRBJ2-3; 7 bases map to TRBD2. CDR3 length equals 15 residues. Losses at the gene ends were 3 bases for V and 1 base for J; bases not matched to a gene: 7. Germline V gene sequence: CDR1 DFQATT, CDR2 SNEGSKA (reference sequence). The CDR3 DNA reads TGCAGTGCTAGCTACTCGGGAGGAGGCACAGATACGCAGTATTTT. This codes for CSASYSGGGTDTQYF.

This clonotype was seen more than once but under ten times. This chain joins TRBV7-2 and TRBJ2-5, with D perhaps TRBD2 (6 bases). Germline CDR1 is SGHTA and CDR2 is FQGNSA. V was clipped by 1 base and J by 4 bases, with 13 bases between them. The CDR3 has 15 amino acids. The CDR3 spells CASSLVGDSAETQYF. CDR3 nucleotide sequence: TGTGCCAGCAGCTTAGTGGGGGACTCCGCAGAGACCCAGTACTTC.

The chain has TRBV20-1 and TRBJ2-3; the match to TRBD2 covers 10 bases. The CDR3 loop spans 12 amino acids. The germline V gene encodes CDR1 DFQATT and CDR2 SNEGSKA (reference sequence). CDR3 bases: TGCATTGCCCAAGCGGGAGGGGATACGCAGTATTTT. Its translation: CIAQAGGDTQYF.

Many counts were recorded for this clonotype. CDR3 in amino acids: CASRVGSGSYNEQFF. Here the CDR3 DNA reads TGCGCCAGCAGGGTCGGGAGCGGGTCCTACAATGAGCAGTTCTTC. The chain employs TRBV5-1 and TRBJ2-1; D possibly corresponds to TRBD2 (6 bases). Trimming left V 5 bases short and J 1 base short, with 13 bases between. Germline V gives CDR1 SGHRS, CDR2 YFSETQ. The CDR3 runs to 15 residues.

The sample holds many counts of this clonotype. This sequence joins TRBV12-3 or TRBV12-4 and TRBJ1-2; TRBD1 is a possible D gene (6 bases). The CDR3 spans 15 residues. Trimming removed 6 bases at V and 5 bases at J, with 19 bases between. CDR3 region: CASRTSLLQGYGYTF. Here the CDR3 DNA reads TGTGCCAGCAGAACAAGCTTACTTCAGGGGTATGGCTACACCTTC.